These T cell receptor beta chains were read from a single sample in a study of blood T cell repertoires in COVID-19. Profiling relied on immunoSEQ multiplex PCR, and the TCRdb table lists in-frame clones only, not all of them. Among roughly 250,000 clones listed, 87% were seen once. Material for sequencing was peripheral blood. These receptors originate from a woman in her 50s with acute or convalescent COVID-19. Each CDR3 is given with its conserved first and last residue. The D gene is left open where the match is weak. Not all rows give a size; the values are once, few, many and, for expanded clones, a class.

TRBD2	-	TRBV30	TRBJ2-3	CAWRVGLAGADTQYF	TGTGCCTGGAGGGTGGGACTAGCGGGAGCAGATACGCAGTATTTT
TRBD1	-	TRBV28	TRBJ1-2	CASRVLGTDRGYTF	TGTGCCAGCAGGGTCCTTGGGACAGATAGGGGCTACACCTTC
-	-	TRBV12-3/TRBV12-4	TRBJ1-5	CASSLRTNQPQHF	TGTGCCAGCAGTTTACGGACAAATCAGCCCCAGCATTTT
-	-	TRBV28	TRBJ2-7	CASSTSSPYEQYF	TGTGCCAGCAGTACTAGCTCCCCCTACGAGCAGTACTTC
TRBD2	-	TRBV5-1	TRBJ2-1	CASSGEPSGSNNEQFF	TGCGCCAGCAGCGGGGAGCCGAGCGGGAGTAACAATGAGCAGTTCTTC
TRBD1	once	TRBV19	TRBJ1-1	CASSIRTGEHLNTEAFF	TGTGCCAGTAGTATCCGCACAGGGGAACATTTGAACACTGAAGCTTTCTTT
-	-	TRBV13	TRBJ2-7	CASSPMQLGEQYF	TGTGCCAGCAGCCCCATGCAACTAGGTGAGCAGTACTTC
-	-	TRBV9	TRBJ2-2	CASSQVRGLNTGELFF	TGTGCCAGCAGCCAAGTGCGGGGATTAAACACCGGGGAGCTGTTTTTT
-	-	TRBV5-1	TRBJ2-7	CASSLDAGIYEQYF	TGCGCCAGCAGCTTGGATGCGGGAATTTACGAGCAGTACTTC
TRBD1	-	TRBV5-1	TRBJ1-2	CASSFDGTGYGYTF	TGCGCCAGCAGCTTCGATGGGACAGGCTATGGCTACACCTTC
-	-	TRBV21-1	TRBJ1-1	CASSEGAGGTEAFF	TGTGCCAGCAGCGAGGGGGCAGGGGGCACTGAAGCTTTCTTT